The 3 T cell receptor beta chains presented below share a single source sample, sequenced in a study of blood T cell repertoires in COVID-19. Sequencing used immunoSEQ multiplex PCR; TCRdb keeps in-frame clones, though not all of them. This table holds around 200,000 clones, about 85% found once. The sequencing input was peripheral blood. These receptors all come from a woman older than 75 with acute or convalescent COVID-19.

The rearrangement links TRBV27 to TRBJ1-2; no definite D call. Germline V gene lookup returns CDR1 MNHEY and CDR2 SMNVEV (reference sequence). The CDR3 runs to 13 residues. The V end lost 6 bases, the J end lost 3 bases, and 11 bases lay between the germline ends. The CDR3 sequence: CASSLSRDYGYTF. DNA for the CDR3: TGTGCCAGCAGCCTATCTCGGGACTATGGCTACACCTTC.

The chain is built from TRBV11-2 and TRBJ1-2; D not resolved. V was cut by 4 bases and J by 0 bases, with 15 bases left in between. Germline CDR1 and CDR2: SGHAT and FQNNGV. The CDR3 extends over 16 amino acids. CDR3: CASSSHFFATNYGYTF. For the CDR3, the DNA is TGTGCCAGCAGCTCGCACTTCTTCGCAACTAACTATGGCTACACCTTC.

The chain joins TRBV11-1 to TRBJ2-5; 7 bases are a match to TRBD2. This CDR3 contains 17 residues. J gave up 5 bases and V 0 bases, and 12 bases lay outside the gene matches. Germline CDR1 SGHAT, CDR2 FQDESV (reference sequence). The CDR3 DNA sequence: TGTGCCAGCAGCTTAGCGGGGGGGAGGGGACGACAGGAGACCCAGTACTTC. Protein: CASSLAGGRGRQETQYF. Complete variable domain (other parts from reference TRBV11-1 and TRBJ2-5): EAEVAQSPRYKITEKSQAVAFWCDPISGHATLYWYRQILGQGPELLVQFQDESVVDDSQLPKDRFSAERLKGVDSTLKIQPAELGDSAMYLCASSLAGGRGRQETQYFGPGTRLLVL.